The rows below give T cell receptor beta chains drawn from one sample of a study of T cells in Graves' hyperthyroidism and ophthalmopathy. Each CDR3 protein gets one entry after TCRdb re-called the multiplex PCR reads with MiXCR. This table holds hundreds of thousands of distinct CDR3 sequences, more than 14% found once. The specimen sequenced was blood. The receptor set was obtained from a woman between 50 and 59 years old with Graves' ophthalmopathy. Both conserved end residues are part of each CDR3. The order of the fields is D gene, clone size, V gene, J gene, CDR3 protein, CDR3 DNA. The D gene is left open where the match is weak. For some rows the clone size is stated as once, few or many, or as a class when expanded; others skip it.

TRBD1,.,TRBV5-1,TRBJ1-4,CASSLGTGTEEKLFF,TGCGCCAGCAGCTTGGGGACTGGGACAGAGGAAAAACTGTTTTTT
TRBD1,many,TRBV27,TRBJ1-2,CASSHGTGPGTF,TGTGCCAGCAGTCACGGGACAGGACCGGGCACCTTC
.,few,TRBV5-1,TRBJ2-5,CASSLVGNQETQYF,TGCGCCAGCAGCTTGGTTGGTAACCAAGAGACCCAGTACTTC
.,many,TRBV11-3,TRBJ2-3,CASSLGGKVTDTQYF,TGTGCCAGCAGCTTAGGCGGGAAAGTCACAGATACGCAGTATTTT
.,many,TRBV20-1,TRBJ1-2,CSARGQGDYGYTF,TGCAGTGCTAGAGGTCAGGGTGACTATGGCTACACCTTC
.,few,TRBV28,TRBJ2-1,CASSSPGSRRNNNEQFF,TGTGCCAGCAGTTCCCCGGGGAGCAGGCGTAACAACAATGAGCAGTTCTTC
TRBD1,once,TRBV19,TRBJ1-5,CASTPGGRNQPQHF,TGTGCCAGTACCCCAGGGGGCCGGAATCAGCCCCAGCATTTT
.,few,TRBV7-9,TRBJ2-1,CASSLVYGGGTSYNEQFF,TGTGCCAGCAGCTTAGTATACGGGGGCGGGACCTCCTACAATGAGCAGTTCTTC
.,many,TRBV20-1,TRBJ2-5,CSARDWGGQKETQYF,TGCAGTGCTAGAGATTGGGGGGGACAAAAAGAGACCCAGTACTTC
TRBD1,.,TRBV7-8,TRBJ2-7,CASSLVKTGGYEQYF,TGTGCCAGCAGCTTAGTGAAGACAGGGGGATACGAGCAGTACTTC
.,many,TRBV20-1,TRBJ2-3,CSATARTSTDTQYF,TGCAGTGCTACAGCTAGAACTAGCACAGATACGCAGTATTTT
TRBD2,many,TRBV28,TRBJ2-1,CASSSTGLADEQFF,TGTGCCAGCAGTTCTACGGGACTAGCGGATGAGCAGTTCTTC
.,few,TRBV6-2/TRBV6-3,TRBJ2-7,CASSSGTFHSYEQYF,TGTGCCAGCAGTTCCGGGACATTTCACTCCTACGAGCAGTACTTC
.,.,TRBV20-1,TRBJ2-5,CSARDAQETQYF,TGCAGTGCTAGAGATGCGCAAGAGACCCAGTACTTC
TRBD1,many,TRBV7-8,TRBJ1-2,CASSLGGAGGVYGYTF,TGTGCCAGCAGCTTAGGTGGGGCAGGGGGAGTCTATGGCTACACCTTC
.,.,TRBV11-2,TRBJ2-3,CASSLEDSTDTQYF,TGTGCCAGCAGCTTAGAGGACAGCACAGATACGCAGTATTTT
TRBD2,few,TRBV24-1,TRBJ2-1,CATSGKTKGLAGGGSYNEQFF,TGTGCCACCAGTGGTAAAACGAAGGGACTAGCGGGAGGGGGCTCCTACAATGAGCAGTTCTTC
.,few,TRBV6-2/TRBV6-3,TRBJ1-5,CASSYDRNQPQHF,TGTGCCAGCAGTTACGACCGCAATCAGCCCCAGCATTTT
.,many,TRBV5-1,TRBJ2-7,CASSLETGAPYEQYF,TGCGCCAGCAGCTTGGAAACGGGGGCGCCGTACGAGCAGTACTTC
TRBD2,few,TRBV6-2/TRBV6-3,TRBJ2-2,CASSYFGGSGTGELFF,TGTGCCAGCAGTTACTTCGGGGGGTCTGGCACCGGGGAGCTGTTTTTT
.,many,TRBV29-1,TRBJ1-1,CSVEMSWGASNTEAFF,TGCAGCGTTGAAATGTCATGGGGGGCCTCGAACACTGAAGCTTTCTTT
TRBD1,many,TRBV6-2/TRBV6-3,TRBJ1-5,CASTDRQGSNQPQHF,TGTGCCAGCACCGACAGACAGGGGAGCAATCAGCCCCAGCATTTT
TRBD2,.,TRBV6-1,TRBJ2-7,CASSKPGLAGGLLSYEQYF,TGTGCCAGCAGCAAACCGGGACTAGCGGGAGGCCTCCTTTCCTACGAGCAGTACTTC
TRBD2,many,TRBV15,TRBJ2-5,CATSRDGTSGSSQYF,TGTGCCACCAGCAGAGATGGGACTAGCGGGAGTAGTCAGTACTTC
.,.,TRBV7-9,TRBJ1-2,CASSPEAYGYTF,TGTGCCAGCAGCCCAGAGGCCTATGGCTACACCTTC
.,few,TRBV7-9,TRBJ1-6,CASSLVGHTSYNSPLHF,TGTGCCAGCAGCTTAGTAGGACATACCTCCTATAATTCACCCCTCCACTTT
TRBD1,.,TRBV9,TRBJ2-2,CASSVPDRAGGELFF,TGTGCCAGCAGCGTCCCGGACAGGGCTGGCGGGGAGCTGTTTTTT
.,many,TRBV27,TRBJ2-7,CASSLSQGGYEQYF,TGTGCCAGCAGTTTATCACAGGGTGGTTACGAGCAGTACTTC
.,.,TRBV27,TRBJ1-6,CASSLISRAPFNSPLHF,TGTGCCAGCAGTTTAATCTCCCGGGCTCCGTTCAATTCACCCCTCCACTTT
TRBD1,few,TRBV25-1,TRBJ1-2,CASSEGGQGTYGGTF,TGTGCCAGCAGTGAAGGGGGACAGGGTACCTATGGCGGCACCTTC
TRBD2,many,TRBV20-1,TRBJ2-5,CSAAGLAAETQYF,TGCAGTGCTGCGGGACTAGCGGCGGAGACCCAGTACTTC
.,many,TRBV28,TRBJ1-5,CASSPDKQGRSNQPQHF,TGTGCCAGCAGTCCCGACAAACAGGGACGGAGCAATCAGCCCCAGCATTTT
TRBD1,many,TRBV5-1,TRBJ2-1,CASSPGTGMKWNEQFF,TGCGCCAGCAGTCCTGGGACAGGGATGAAGTGGAATGAGCAGTTCTTC
.,few,TRBV7-2,TRBJ2-5,CASSLAHSETQYF,TGTGCCAGCAGCTTAGCACACTCGGAGACCCAGTACTTC
TRBD1,many,TRBV11-1,TRBJ2-2,CASRRGTEHTGELFF,TGTGCCAGCAGACGTGGGACAGAGCACACCGGGGAGCTGTTTTTT
.,.,TRBV6-2/TRBV6-3,TRBJ2-7,CASSGRWKDYEQYF,TGTGCCAGCAGTGGACGATGGAAGGACTACGAGCAGTACTTC
TRBD1,few,TRBV6-6,TRBJ2-4,CASSYSGRGKTNIQYF,TGTGCCAGCAGTTACTCGGGCAGGGGGAAGACGAACATTCAGTACTTC
TRBD2,many,TRBV20-1,TRBJ2-3,CSVKLASTDTQYF,TGCAGTGTTAAACTAGCGAGCACAGATACGCAGTATTTT
.,many,TRBV11-2,TRBJ1-1,CASNTWLAQGNTEAFF,TGTGCCAGCAACACCTGGTTGGCCCAGGGCAACACTGAAGCTTTCTTT
TRBD1,many,TRBV11-3,TRBJ2-3,CASSSRTGMSTDTQYF,TGTGCCAGCAGCTCCCGGACAGGGATGAGCACAGATACGCAGTATTTT
.,many,TRBV6-4,TRBJ1-1,CASRALPNTEAFF,TGTGCCAGCAGGGCACTTCCGAACACTGAAGCTTTCTTT
.,.,TRBV6-2/TRBV6-3,TRBJ1-2,CASSYLKGYTF,TGTGCCAGCAGTTACCTTAAGGGCTACACCTTC
.,many,TRBV27,TRBJ2-7,CASSFSKRGPTFEQYF,TGTGCCAGCAGTTTCTCCAAAAGGGGCCCTACCTTCGAGCAGTACTTC
.,many,TRBV24-1,TRBJ2-7,CATSERDGYEQYF,TGTGCCACCAGTGAGCGGGACGGATACGAGCAGTACTTC
.,many,TRBV2,TRBJ2-3,CASTRQTRTDTQYF,TGTGCCAGCACCCGACAGACTCGCACAGATACGCAGTATTTT
TRBD2,many,TRBV3-1,TRBJ2-3,CASSQDSPLAGGTDTQYF,TGTGCCAGCAGCCAAGACTCGCCACTAGCGGGAGGGACAGATACGCAGTATTTT
TRBD2,many,TRBV7-8,TRBJ2-2,CASPETSGNTGELFF,TGTGCCAGTCCCGAGACTAGCGGGAACACCGGGGAGCTGTTTTTT
TRBD2,.,TRBV6-6,TRBJ2-1,CASSYSTTSGHNEQFF,TGTGCCAGCAGTTACTCGACGACTAGCGGGCACAATGAGCAGTTCTTC
TRBD1,few,TRBV28,TRBJ2-2,CASKLGGSTGELFF,TGTGCCAGCAAATTAGGGGGCTCCACCGGGGAGCTGTTTTTT
.,many,TRBV7-9,TRBJ2-1,CASSLGLAFYNEQFF,TGTGCCAGCAGCTTAGGTTTAGCCTTCTACAATGAGCAGTTCTTC
.,few,TRBV10-3,TRBJ2-5,CAISEISTGQETQYF,TGTGCCATCAGTGAGATATCGACAGGTCAAGAGACCCAGTACTTC
TRBD1,few,TRBV6-2/TRBV6-3,TRBJ1-3,CASSYFGTDSGNTIYF,TGTGCCAGCAGTTACTTCGGGACAGACTCTGGAAACACCATATATTTT
.,many,TRBV20-1,TRBJ2-1,CSASHTTGVYSYNEQFF,TGCAGTGCTAGCCACACAACTGGGGTTTACTCCTACAATGAGCAGTTCTTC